This entry concerns a single T cell receptor beta chain. The target antigen is unknown. Together with a sample-barcoded 5' primer, a J-beta primer mix was included in a second PCR lasting about 6 to 11 cycles. TCRdb fed the 5' RACE reads into MiXCR, producing one record per CDR3 protein. Seen here are 500,000 to 700,000 distinct CDR3 sequences, 25% to 30% observed once, and the top ten hold about 15%. The data were taken from a study of blood T cells in healthy people across ages. Across the whole study: About one barcoded beta molecule was captured per two T cells (by template switching). The study, taken as a whole, reports: Diversity estimated from one million T cells was considered an underestimate. Naive and antigen-experienced cells could not be conclusively compared, given unsorted PBMCs.

Total RNA was extracted at no less than 5 micrograms per sample. V lost 5 bases and J lost 2; bases outside the gene matches: 7. CDR1 is MDHEN and CDR2 is SYDVKM in the germline V gene. The CDR3 extends over 16 amino acids. The chain uses TRBV28 and TRBJ2-1, with TRBD2 identical over 9 bases. The receptor comes from a woman at least 80 years old in good health. Sequenced sample: blood. The CDR3 region is CASSPGASGTYNEQFF. DNA for the CDR3: TGTGCCAGCAGTCCAGGGGCTAGCGGGACCTACAATGAGCAGTTCTTC.